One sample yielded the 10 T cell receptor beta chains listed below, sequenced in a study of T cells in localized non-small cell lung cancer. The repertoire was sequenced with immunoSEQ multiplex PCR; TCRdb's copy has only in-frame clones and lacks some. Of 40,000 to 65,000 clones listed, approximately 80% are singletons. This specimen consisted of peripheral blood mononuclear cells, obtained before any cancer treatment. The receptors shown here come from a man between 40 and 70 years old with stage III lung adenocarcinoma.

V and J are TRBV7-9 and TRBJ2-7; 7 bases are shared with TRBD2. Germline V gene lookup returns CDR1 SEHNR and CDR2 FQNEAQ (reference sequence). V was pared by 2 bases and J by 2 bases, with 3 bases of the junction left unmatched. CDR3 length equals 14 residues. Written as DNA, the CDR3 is TGTGCCAGCAGCTTACTAGCGGCGGCCTACGAGCAGTACTTC. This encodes CASSLLAAAYEQYF.

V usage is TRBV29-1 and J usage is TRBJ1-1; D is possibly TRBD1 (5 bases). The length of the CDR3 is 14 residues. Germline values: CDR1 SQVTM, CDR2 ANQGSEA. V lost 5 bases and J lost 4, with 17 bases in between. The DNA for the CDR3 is TGCAGCGTTAAGGAGGGGTGGGCGCCCACTGAAGCTTTCTTT. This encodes CSVKEGWAPTEAFF.

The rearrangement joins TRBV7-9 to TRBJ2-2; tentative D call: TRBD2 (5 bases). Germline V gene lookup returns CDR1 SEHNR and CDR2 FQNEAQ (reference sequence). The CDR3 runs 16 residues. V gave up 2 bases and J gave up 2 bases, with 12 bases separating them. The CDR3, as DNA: TGTGCCAGCAGCTTAATTGAGGGCTTTAACACCGGGGAGCTGTTTTTT. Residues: CASSLIEGFNTGELFF.

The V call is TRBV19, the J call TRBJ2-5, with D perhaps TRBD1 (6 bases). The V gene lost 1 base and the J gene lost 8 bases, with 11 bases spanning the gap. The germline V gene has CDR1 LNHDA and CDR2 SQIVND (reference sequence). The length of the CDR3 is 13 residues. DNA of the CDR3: TGTGCCAGTAGTATAGGCAGGGGAAGTACCCAGTACTTC. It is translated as CASSIGRGSTQYF.

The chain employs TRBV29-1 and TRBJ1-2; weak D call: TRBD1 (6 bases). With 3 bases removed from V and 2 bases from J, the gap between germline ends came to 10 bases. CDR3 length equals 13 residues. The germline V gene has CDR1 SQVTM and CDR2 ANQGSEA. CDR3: CSVDPGANYGYTF. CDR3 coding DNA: TGCAGCGTTGACCCAGGGGCAAACTATGGCTACACCTTC.

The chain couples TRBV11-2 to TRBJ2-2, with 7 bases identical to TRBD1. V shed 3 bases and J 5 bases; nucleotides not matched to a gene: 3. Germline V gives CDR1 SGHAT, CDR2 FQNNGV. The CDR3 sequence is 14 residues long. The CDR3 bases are TGTGCCAGCAGCTTGAGGGGGCTGACCGGGGAGCTGTTTTTT. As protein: CASSLRGLTGELFF.

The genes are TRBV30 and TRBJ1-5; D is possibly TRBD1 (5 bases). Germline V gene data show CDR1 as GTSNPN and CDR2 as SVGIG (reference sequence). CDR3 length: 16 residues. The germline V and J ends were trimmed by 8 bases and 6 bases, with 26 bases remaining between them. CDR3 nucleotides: TGTGCCGCCACCCATAGCGGGGGAAAAGGAGGTCAGCCCCAGCATTTT. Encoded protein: CAATHSGGKGGQPQHF.

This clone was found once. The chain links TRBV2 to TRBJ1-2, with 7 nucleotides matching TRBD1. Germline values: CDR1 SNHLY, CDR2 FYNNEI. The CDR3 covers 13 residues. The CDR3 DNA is TGTGCAGGGGGCGGAGAGTTATCCTATGGCTACACCTTC. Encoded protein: CAGGGELSYGYTF.

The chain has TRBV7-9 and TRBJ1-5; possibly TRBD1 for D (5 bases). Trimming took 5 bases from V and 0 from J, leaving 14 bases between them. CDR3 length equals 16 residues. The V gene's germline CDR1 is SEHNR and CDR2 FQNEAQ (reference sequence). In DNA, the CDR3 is TGTGCCAGCAGCGACGGGACCCTTTATAGCAATCAGCCCCAGCATTTT. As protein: CASSDGTLYSNQPQHF.

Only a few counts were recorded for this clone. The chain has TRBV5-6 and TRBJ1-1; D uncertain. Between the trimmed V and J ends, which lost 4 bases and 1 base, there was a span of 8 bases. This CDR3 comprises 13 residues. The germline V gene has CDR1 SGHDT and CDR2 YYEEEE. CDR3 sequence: CASSQDWNTEAFF. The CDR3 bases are TGTGCCAGCAGCCAGGACTGGAACACTGAAGCTTTCTTT.